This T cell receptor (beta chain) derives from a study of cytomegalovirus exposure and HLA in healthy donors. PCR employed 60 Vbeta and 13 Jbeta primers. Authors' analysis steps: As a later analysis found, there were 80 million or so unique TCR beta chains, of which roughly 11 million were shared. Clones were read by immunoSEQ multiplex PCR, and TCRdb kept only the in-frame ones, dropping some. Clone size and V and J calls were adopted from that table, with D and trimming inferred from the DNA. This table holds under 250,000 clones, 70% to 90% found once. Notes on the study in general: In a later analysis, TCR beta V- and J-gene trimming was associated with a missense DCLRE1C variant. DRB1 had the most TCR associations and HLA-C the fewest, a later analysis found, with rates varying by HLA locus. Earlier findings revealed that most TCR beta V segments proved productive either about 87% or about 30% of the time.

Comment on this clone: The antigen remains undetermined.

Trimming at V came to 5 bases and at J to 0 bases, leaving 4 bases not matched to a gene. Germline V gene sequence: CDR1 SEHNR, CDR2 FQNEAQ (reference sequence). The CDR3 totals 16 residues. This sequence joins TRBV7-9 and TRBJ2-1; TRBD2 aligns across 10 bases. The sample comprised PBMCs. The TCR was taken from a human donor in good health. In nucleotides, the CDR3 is TGTGCCAGCAGCGCCGGACTAGCGGCCTCCTACAATGAGCAGTTCTTC. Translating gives CASSAGLAASYNEQFF.